The clone carrying this T cell receptor (beta chain) appeared a few times. Its antigen is not identified. Here immunoSEQ multiplex PCR was the method, and the copy in TCRdb shows in-frame clones only, minus some. The table has approximately 110,000 clones, roughly 87% seen once; the top ten hold about 10%. This specimen comes from a study of T cell responses to AZD1222 COVID-19 vaccine. On the study more broadly: Second doses were pooled across both intervals (about 4 or about 12 weeks). Whole-study results and caveats: White British people made up most donors, females outnumbered males, and clonal diversity was possibly underestimated. The study identified only a handful of AZD1222 recipients as seropositive at baseline.

V lost 4 bases and J lost 3; bases outside the gene matches: 4. The germline V gene encodes CDR1 SGHTS and CDR2 YDEGEE. The CDR3 totals 15 residues. The rearrangement links TRBV5-8 to TRBJ1-4, with 9 bases aligning to TRBD1. The material was peripheral blood, obtained on day 0 of AZD1222 vaccination. This TCR was recovered from an adult in good health. CDR3 sequence (DNA): TGTGCCAGCAGCCCCCGACAGGGGGCTAATGAAAAACTGTTTTTT. Translated, it gives CASSPRQGANEKLFF.